Below are 12 T cell receptor beta chains sequenced from a single sample in a study of cytomegalovirus exposure and HLA in healthy donors. PCR primers comprised 60 Vbeta and 13 Jbeta primers. Profiled with immunoSEQ multiplex PCR; TCRdb holds only in-frame clones, not every one. The listing contains about 160,000 clones. Sequencing was performed on PBMCs. These receptors all stem from a woman aged 55-75 years in good health and CMV-seronegative.

The chain has TRBV18 and TRBJ2-7; the match to TRBD2 covers 11 bases. The CDR3 spans 14 residues. Trimming removed 5 bases from V and 3 bases from J; junction bases left unmatched: 3. Germline V gene lookup returns CDR1 KGHSH and CDR2 LQKENI. The CDR3 DNA reads as TGTGCCAGCTCATTTGGGACTAGCGGCTACGAGCAGTACTTC. Protein: CASSFGTSGYEQYF.

V usage is TRBV6-5 and J usage is TRBJ1-1, with unresolved D. Germline CDR1 reads MNHEY; CDR2 reads SVGAGI. The CDR3 has 14 residues. Trimming took 0 bases from V and 1 from J, leaving 6 bases between them. In DNA, the CDR3 is TGTGCCAGCAGTTACTCGAACGGGAACACTGAAGCTTTCTTT. Protein: CASSYSNGNTEAFF.

This rearrangement joins TRBV15 to TRBJ2-2, with TRBD1 matching 8 bases. The CDR3 is made up of 15 amino acids. CDR1 is LNHNV and CDR2 is YYDKDF in the germline V gene (reference sequence). V lost 3 bases and J lost 3; bases outside the gene matches: 3. The CDR3 nucleotides read TGTGCCACCAGCAGCGACAGGGGCGACACCGGGGAGCTGTTTTTT. It yields the protein CATSSDRGDTGELFF.

The gene calls are TRBV5-1 and TRBJ1-2; D might be TRBD1 (5 bases). The germline CDR1 and CDR2 sequences are SGHRS and YFSETQ. This CDR3 has 14 amino acids. With 1 base removed from V and 1 base from J, the gap between germline ends came to 8 bases. DNA of the CDR3: TGCGCCAGCAGCTTGTCAGGGTTTAACTATGGCTACACCTTC. It encodes CASSLSGFNYGYTF. Combining the CDR3 with reference TRBV5-1 and TRBJ1-2 gives the whole variable domain KAGVTQTPRYLIKTRGQQVTLSCSPISGHRSVSWYQQTPGQGLQFLFEYFSETQRNKGNFPGRFSGRQFSNSRSEMNVSTLELGDSALYLCASSLSGFNYGYTFGSGTRLTVV.

The chain joins TRBV5-5 to TRBJ2-1, with D possibly TRBD1 on 5 matching bases. Per the germline V gene, CDR1 is SGHKS and CDR2 is YYEKEE (reference sequence). This CDR3 spans 14 amino acids. Trimming took off 6 bases at V and 5 bases at J, with 15 bases between the two ends. The CDR3 nucleotides read TGTGCCAGCACCCCCTTGCGGACACACAATGAGCAGTTCTTC. It specifies CASTPLRTHNEQFF. Full variable domain (outside the CDR3, taken from reference TRBV5-5 and TRBJ2-1): DAGVTQSPTHLIKTRGQQVTLRCSPISGHKSVSWYQQVLGQGPQFIFQYYEKEERGRGNFPDRFSARQFPNYSSELNVNALLLGDSALYLCASTPLRTHNEQFFGPGTRLTVL.

The chain employs TRBV5-4 and TRBJ2-7, with D possibly matching TRBD1 (6 bases). Trimming stripped 4 bases from V and 7 bases from J, with 12 bases between. Germline loops: CDR1 SGHNT, CDR2 YYREEE (reference sequence). The CDR3 sequence is 12 residues long. CDR3 in amino acids: CASSIRGEEQYF. CDR3 DNA sequence: TGTGCCAGCAGCATCAGGGGTGAAGAGCAGTACTTC.

The genes are TRBV5-4 and TRBJ1-1, with a possible D match to TRBD1 (5 bases). V was cut by 6 bases and J by 4 bases, with 16 bases left in between. In germline, CDR1 is SGHNT, CDR2 YYREEE (reference sequence). The CDR3 is made up of 14 amino acids. The CDR3 nucleotides read TGTGCCAGCAACCTACGCGGGGGTGTCACTGAAGCTTTCTTT. Translation: CASNLRGGVTEAFF. Filled out from reference TRBV5-4 and TRBJ1-1, the complete variable domain reads ETGVTQSPTHLIKTRGQQVTLRCSSQSGHNTVSWYQQALGQGPQFIFQYYREEENGRGNFPPRFSGLQFPNYSSELNVNALELDDSALYLCASNLRGGVTEAFFGQGTRLTVV.

This sequence joins TRBV11-2 and TRBJ2-5; the match to TRBD2 covers 9 bases. This CDR3 is built from 13 residues. V shed 4 bases and J 5 bases; nucleotides not matched to a gene: 2. Germline-derived CDR1 and CDR2 are SGHAT and FQNNGV. In nucleotides, the CDR3 is TGTGCCAGCAGCTCAGGACTAGCGGAGACCCAGTACTTC. It codes for CASSSGLAETQYF.

The V gene is TRBV7-8, the J gene TRBJ1-1; a possible D gene is TRBD1 (6 bases). V gave up 5 bases and J gave up 3 bases, with 16 bases separating them. CDR3 length equals 15 residues. Germline CDR1 is SGHVS and CDR2 is FQNEAQ. In DNA form, the CDR3 reads TGTGCCAGCAGCCAGTTGGGGGGGCCGGACACTGAAGCTTTCTTT. It codes for CASSQLGGPDTEAFF.

The chain uses TRBV4-1 and TRBJ1-1; 7 bases fit TRBD1. V was pared by 3 bases and J by 4 bases, with 2 bases of the junction left unmatched. This CDR3 is 13 amino acids long. Per the germline V gene, CDR1 is MGHRA and CDR2 is YSYEKL. The CDR3 DNA reads TGCGCCAGCAGCCAGGGACAGCGCACTGAAGCTTTCTTT. Protein product: CASSQGQRTEAFF.

The rearrangement joins TRBV9 to TRBJ1-2, with 8 bases lining up with TRBD1. V lost 0 bases and J lost 7; bases outside the gene matches: 2. This CDR3 has 13 amino acids. Germline V lookup: CDR1 SGDLS, CDR2 YYNGEE. The DNA of the CDR3 is TGTGCCAGCAGCGTAGGACAGGGGTTTGGCTACACCTTC. Translation gives CASSVGQGFGYTF.

V is TRBV19 and J is TRBJ2-1; 12 positions agree with TRBD2. Germline V gives CDR1 LNHDA, CDR2 SQIVND (reference sequence). With 6 bases clipped from V and 9 bases from J, the junction kept 12 bases outside the gene matches. The CDR3 spans 16 residues. CDR3 protein: CASSLAGGPGRPEQFF. CDR3 bases: TGTGCCAGTAGCCTAGCGGGAGGGCCCGGGAGACCTGAGCAGTTCTTC.